This entry lists 24 T cell receptor beta chains sequenced from one sample in a study of beta chain features in type 1 diabetes. Isolated RNA was reverse transcribed in full, so expressed TCRB transcripts were sequenced. The data were produced by immunoSEQ multiplex PCR, yet TCRdb's version contains in-frame clones alone and is incomplete. The sample includes roughly 250,000 clones, roughly 70% of them seen just once. The specimen sequenced was naive CD4+ T cells from blood. These receptors were taken from a man under 40 in good health.

The table lists this clone with a few counts. V is TRBV29-1 and J is TRBJ2-3; D remains ambiguous. Germline V gives CDR1 SQVTM, CDR2 ANQGSEA. V was trimmed by 4 bases and J by 8 bases, leaving 4 bases between them. This CDR3 is built from 9 residues. As DNA, the CDR3 is TGCAGCGTTGGAGGTACGCAGTATTTT. It encodes CSVGGTQYF.

The DNA of the CDR3 is TGTGCCTGGAGTCGACAGGGACTGAATGAAAAACTGTTTTTT. This gives the protein CAWSRQGLNEKLFF. The genes are TRBV30 and TRBJ1-4, with 7 bases fitting TRBD1. The trim removed 2 bases at V and 5 bases at J, leaving 5 bases unmatched. This CDR3 region has 14 residues. The germline gives CDR1 GTSNPN, CDR2 SVGIG (reference sequence).

A few counts support this clone. This rearrangement joins TRBV9 to TRBJ2-1; D ambiguous. This CDR3 is built from 12 residues. From germline, CDR1 is SGDLS and CDR2 YYNGEE. V shed 0 bases and J shed 4 bases, with 2 bases lying between them. The chain's CDR3 is CASSVDYNEQFF. The CDR3 DNA reads as TGTGCCAGCAGCGTAGATTACAATGAGCAGTTCTTC. The full variable domain, in which reference TRBV9 and TRBJ2-1 provide the parts outside the CDR3, is DSGVTQTPKHLITATGQRVTLRCSPRSGDLSVYWYQQSLDQGLQFLIQYYNGEERAKGNILERFSAQQFPDLHSELNLSSLELGDSALYFCASSVDYNEQFFGPGTRLTVL.

The chain carries TRBV9 and TRBJ2-3; a possible D gene is TRBD1 (5 bases). There are 13 residues in the CDR3. V was cut by 3 bases and J by 3 bases, with 8 bases left in between. Germline CDR1 reads SGDLS; CDR2 reads YYNGEE. The CDR3 sequence: CASSARTTDTQYF. The CDR3 DNA reads as TGTGCCAGCAGCGCCCGGACAACAGATACGCAGTATTTT.

This clone was seen more than once but under ten times. This chain joins TRBV30 and TRBJ2-1; D is undetermined. The CDR3 sequence is 14 residues long. CDR1 and CDR2 (germline): GTSNPN, SVGIG (reference sequence). The V end was cut by 4 bases, the J end by 2 bases, with 12 bases between. CDR3 loop: CAWTDRQAYNEQFF. The CDR3 region has the DNA TGTGCCTGGACGGACCGTCAAGCCTACAATGAGCAGTTCTTC.

The V call is TRBV2, the J call TRBJ2-7, with 9 bases fitting TRBD2. Trimming at V came to 5 bases and at J to 3 bases, leaving 5 bases not matched to a gene. The length of the CDR3 is 14 residues. Per the germline V gene, CDR1 is SNHLY and CDR2 is FYNNEI. The CDR3 DNA sequence: TGTGCCAGCAGTCCGGGACTAGCTGTCTACGAGCAGTACTTC. Amino acids: CASSPGLAVYEQYF.

This clone was detected once. The V and J genes are TRBV30 and TRBJ2-2, with 11 bases lining up with TRBD2. J lost 4 bases, V lost 2 bases, and 9 bases had no gene match. CDR3 length: 17 amino acids. The germline V gene has CDR1 GTSNPN and CDR2 SVGIG (reference sequence). CDR3 in DNA: TGTGCCTGGAGTCCTCTCAGGACTAGCGGGCTCACCGGGGAGCTGTTTTTT. Translated: CAWSPLRTSGLTGELFF.

This clone has just one count. The V and J genes are TRBV29-1 and TRBJ2-6, with 8 bases matching TRBD2. In germline, CDR1 is SQVTM, CDR2 ANQGSEA. The V gene end was trimmed by 1 base and the J gene end by 2 bases; junction bases not matched to a gene: 4. The CDR3 has 16 amino acids. CDR3 DNA: TGCAGCGTTGAAGTGAGAGCGGGGGCTGGGGCCAACGTCCTGACTTTC. Translation gives CSVEVRAGAGANVLTF.

The V and J genes are TRBV15 and TRBJ2-1, with 11 positions matching TRBD2. Germline loops: CDR1 LNHNV, CDR2 YYDKDF (reference sequence). V trimming: 3 bases; J trimming: 2 bases; junction bases outside the gene matches: 6. The length of the CDR3 is 17 residues. CDR3 nucleotide sequence: TGTGCCACCAGCAGTGTAGGACTAGCGGGTACCTACAATGAGCAGTTCTTC. Protein product: CATSSVGLAGTYNEQFF. The full variable domain, in which reference TRBV15 and TRBJ2-1 provide the parts outside the CDR3, is DAMVIQNPRYQVTQFGKPVTLSCSQTLNHNVMYWYQQKSSQAPKLLFHYYDKDFNNEADTPDNFQSRRPNTSFCFLDIRSPGLGDTAMYLCATSSVGLAGTYNEQFFGPGTRLTVL.

The genes are TRBV4-1 and TRBJ1-5, with a weak D call TRBD1 (5 bases). Between the trimmed V and J ends, which lost 0 bases and 7 bases, there was a span of 7 bases. CDR1 is MGHRA, CDR2 YSYEKL, per germline. This CDR3 is built from 13 residues. The DNA of the CDR3 is TGCGCCAGCAGCCAAGATCACAGGCAGCCCCAGCATTTT. It translates to CASSQDHRQPQHF.

This clone was counted a few times. The gene calls are TRBV5-1 and TRBJ2-2, with 9 bases identical to TRBD2. Germline V gene data show CDR1 as SGHRS and CDR2 as YFSETQ. Losses at the gene ends were 4 bases for V and 0 bases for J; bases not matched to a gene: 1. This CDR3 comprises 15 residues. The chain's CDR3 is CASSVAGANTGELFF. The CDR3 nucleotides are TGCGCCAGCAGCGTAGCGGGAGCGAACACCGGGGAGCTGTTTTTT. The whole variable domain, remainder taken from reference TRBV5-1 and TRBJ2-2, is KAGVTQTPRYLIKTRGQQVTLSCSPISGHRSVSWYQQTPGQGLQFLFEYFSETQRNKGNFPGRFSGRQFSNSRSEMNVSTLELGDSALYLCASSVAGANTGELFFGEGSRLTVL.

The chain combines TRBV4-3 with TRBJ2-6; unclear D gene. Looked up from germline, CDR1 is LGHNA and CDR2 is YSLEER. The CDR3 contains 16 residues. V was pared by 2 bases and J by 2 bases, with 10 bases between. The CDR3 is CASSQHAGAGANVLTF. The CDR3 nucleotides are TGCGCCAGCAGCCAACATGCAGGCGCTGGGGCCAACGTCCTGACTTTC.

The rearrangement links TRBV29-1 to TRBJ2-5; D might be TRBD1 (5 bases). Germline values: CDR1 SQVTM, CDR2 ANQGSEA. The CDR3 contains 13 residues. The V gene lost 8 bases and the J gene lost 5 bases, with 18 bases spanning the gap. DNA for the CDR3: TGCAGCCAGACCCAGGCGAACAGGGAGACCCAGTACTTC. The encoded protein is CSQTQANRETQYF. The full variable domain, in which reference TRBV29-1 and TRBJ2-5 provide the parts outside the CDR3, is SAVISQKPSRDICQRGTSLTIQCQVDSQVTMMFWYRQQPGQSLTLIATANQGSEATYESGFVIDKFPISRPNLTFSTLTVSNMSPEDSSIYLCSQTQANRETQYFGPGTRLLVL.

The chain joins TRBV25-1 to TRBJ1-2; TRBD1 matches at 7 bases. The length of the CDR3 is 15 residues. The V and J ends lost 4 bases and 5 bases, in that order; junction bases with no gene match: 10. The germline V gene encodes CDR1 MGHDK and CDR2 SYGVNS. The CDR3 DNA reads TGTGCCAGCAGTGCAACAGGGGCCTGGGGGTATGGCTACACCTTC. The encoded protein is CASSATGAWGYGYTF.

The J gene is TRBJ2-6, the V gene TRBV30, with TRBD2 as a possible D gene (6 bases). The CDR3 consists of 17 residues. Per germline, CDR1 GTSNPN and CDR2 SVGIG (reference sequence). V lost 3 bases to trimming and J lost 0 bases, with 15 bases between them. The CDR3 DNA sequence: TGTGCCTGGAGGACGGGACTCCTGAGCTCTGGGGCCAACGTCCTGACTTTC. Its translation: CAWRTGLLSSGANVLTF.

V is TRBV30 and J is TRBJ2-3; TRBD2 matches 8 bases. The CDR3 has 14 amino acids. The germline CDR1 and CDR2 sequences are GTSNPN and SVGIG (reference sequence). Germline trimming cut 2 bases from V and 7 bases from J; bases unmatched to any gene: 8. The CDR3 loop is CAWSSGTRLYTQYF. The DNA for the CDR3 is TGTGCCTGGAGTTCCGGGACTAGGTTATATACGCAGTATTTT.

A remark on this clone: The junction and the germline gene differ at one end; a read error may be behind it. V and J are TRBV7-2 and TRBJ2-5, with D perhaps TRBD2 (5 bases). The CDR3 runs 14 residues. CDR1 and CDR2 (germline): SGHTA, FQGNSA. The CDR3 sequence is CASRLAPSGETQYF. CDR3 sequence (DNA): TGTGCCAGCAGATTAGCGCCGAGCGGAGAGACCCAGTACTTC. The variable domain in full, with the rest retrieved from reference TRBV7-2 and TRBJ2-5, is GAGVSQSPSNKVTEKGKDVELRCDPISGHTALYWYRQSLGQGLEFLIYFQGNSAPDKSGLPSDRFSAERTGGSVSTLTIQRTQQEDSAVYLCASRLAPSGETQYFGPGTRLLVL.

The rearrangement uses TRBV4-1 and TRBJ2-3; the D gene could be TRBD1 or TRBD2 (5 bases each). V lost 4 bases to trimming and J lost 2 bases, with 10 bases between them. CDR3 length equals 14 residues. Germline V gene data show CDR1 as MGHRA and CDR2 as YSYEKL. The CDR3 bases are TGCGCCAGCAGCCTGGGACCTTTCACAGATACGCAGTATTTT. Its translation is CASSLGPFTDTQYF.

This clone has more than one count but fewer than ten. This chain connects TRBV5-1 to TRBJ2-1, with unresolved D. This CDR3 comprises 17 residues. Germline V gene lookup returns CDR1 SGHRS and CDR2 YFSETQ. V was pared by 0 bases and J by 0 bases, with 13 bases between. The CDR3: CASSLDSPQSSYNEQFF. The CDR3 coding sequence is TGCGCCAGCAGCTTGGACAGTCCTCAGAGCTCCTACAATGAGCAGTTCTTC.

CDR3 nucleotide sequence: TGTGCCAGCAGTGACTCCCCCCTAGCGGGGGGGGTGTATACGCAGTATTTT. Translating gives CASSDSPLAGGVYTQYF. The chain uses TRBV6-4 and TRBJ2-3; 12 bases are shared with TRBD2. The V and J ends lost 0 bases and 7 bases, in that order; junction bases with no gene match: 8. Germline assignment: CDR1 MRHNA and CDR2 SNTAGT. CDR3 size: 17 residues.

The chain joins TRBV14 to TRBJ2-7; D is undetermined. Germline CDR1 is SGHDN and CDR2 is FVKESK. This CDR3 comprises 13 residues. The V end lost 4 bases, the J end lost 3 bases, and 10 bases lay between the germline ends. CDR3 loop: CASSPKGNYEQYF. CDR3 DNA: TGTGCCAGCAGCCCAAAGGGAAACTACGAGCAGTACTTC. The full variable domain, rest sourced from reference TRBV14 and TRBJ2-7, is EAGVTQFPSHSVIEKGQTVTLRCDPISGHDNLYWYRRVMGKEIKFLLHFVKESKQDESGMPNNRFLAERTGGTYSTLKVQPAELEDSGVYFCASSPKGNYEQYFGPGTRLTVT.

The V call is TRBV29-1, the J call TRBJ1-2; D is possibly TRBD1 (5 bases). Germline CDR1 and CDR2: SQVTM and ANQGSEA. V was shortened by 7 bases and J by 6 bases, with 15 bases between the two germline ends. The CDR3 consists of 12 residues. CDR3 protein: CSATPGPNGYTF. CDR3 sequence (DNA): TGCAGCGCTACCCCAGGGCCAAATGGCTACACCTTC.

V is TRBV15 and J is TRBJ1-4; unclear D gene. The CDR3 is made up of 13 amino acids. Per the germline V gene, CDR1 is LNHNV and CDR2 is YYDKDF (reference sequence). The ends were cut back, 0 bases at V and 3 bases at J, with 2 bases in the middle. CDR3 sequence: CATSREANEKLFF. The CDR3 DNA reads as TGTGCCACCAGCAGAGAAGCTAATGAAAAACTGTTTTTT.

This clone was counted a single time. The V call is TRBV30, the J call TRBJ1-2; the D is unclear. Germline assignment: CDR1 GTSNPN and CDR2 SVGIG (reference sequence). The ends were cut back, 3 bases at V and 8 bases at J, with 10 bases in the middle. This CDR3 spans 11 amino acids. The CDR3 here is CAWRPPGGYTF. As DNA, the CDR3 is TGTGCCTGGAGACCCCCAGGAGGCTACACCTTC.